Below, 18 T cell receptor beta chains from the same sample are listed, as sequenced in a study of cytomegalovirus exposure and HLA in healthy donors. The PCR was carried out with 60 Vbeta primers and 13 Jbeta primers. Method: immunoSEQ multiplex PCR; TCRdb's copy keeps in-frame clones and lacks some. The profile covers around 170,000 clones, with 75% to 85% appearing a single time and under 3% taken by the ten largest. The sample comprised PBMCs. Source of these receptors: a woman aged 25 to 45 in good health and CMV-seropositive.

This rearrangement joins TRBV6-1 to TRBJ2-3; D perhaps matches TRBD2 (5 bases). CDR1 is MNHNS and CDR2 is SASEGT in the germline V gene. V was shortened by 2 bases and J by 0 bases, with 15 bases between the two germline ends. The CDR3 loop spans 17 amino acids. CDR3 loop: CASSEITLAYSTDTQYF. The CDR3 coding sequence is TGTGCCAGCAGTGAAATTACCTTAGCGTATAGCACAGATACGCAGTATTTT.

The V gene is TRBV5-4, the J gene TRBJ1-5, with D perhaps TRBD1 (5 bases). Deletions cut 2 bases from V and 3 bases from J, with 12 bases between. Germline loops: CDR1 SGHNT, CDR2 YYREEE (reference sequence). The CDR3 has 15 residues. CDR3 nucleotide sequence: TGTGCCAGCAGCTTTTCGGGACTGAACAATCAGCCCCAGCATTTT. Its protein product is CASSFSGLNNQPQHF.

This chain links TRBV7-9 with TRBJ2-4; 7 nucleotides align to TRBD1. CDR1 and CDR2 (germline): SEHNR, FQNEAQ (reference sequence). Unmatched junction bases numbered 0, after V lost 1 base and J lost 3 bases. The length of the CDR3 is 14 residues. CDR3 sequence: CASSLGDSKNIQYF. The CDR3 DNA reads TGTGCCAGCAGCTTAGGGGACAGCAAAAACATTCAGTACTTC.

This clone was seen a few times. CDR3 residues: CASSQEGRGGRPVLTF. CDR3 in DNA: TGCGCCAGCAGCCAAGAAGGAAGGGGGGGCCGGCCCGTCCTGACTTTC. This chain connects TRBV4-1 to TRBJ2-6, with D maybe TRBD2 (7 bases). Per the germline V gene, CDR1 is MGHRA and CDR2 is YSYEKL. V dropped 0 bases and J dropped 12 bases, with 18 bases sitting between them. The CDR3 runs to 16 residues.

This sequence joins TRBV4-1 and TRBJ2-4; TRBD1 might be the D (5 bases). V was clipped by 0 bases and J by 0 bases, with 12 bases between them. The CDR3 runs 17 residues. Per the germline V gene, CDR1 is MGHRA and CDR2 is YSYEKL. CDR3 sequence reads: CASSQDWSRGAKNIQYF. DNA for the CDR3: TGCGCCAGCAGCCAAGATTGGAGTAGGGGAGCCAAAAACATTCAGTACTTC.

The rearrangement links TRBV19 to TRBJ2-2; 10 bases align to TRBD1. Germline-derived CDR1 and CDR2 are LNHDA and SQIVND (reference sequence). The junction had 11 bases not matched to a gene; V was cut back by 5 bases and J by 8 bases. This CDR3 has 16 amino acids. This CDR3 reads CASSSMTGGGIGELFF. DNA for the CDR3: TGTGCCAGTAGTTCAATGACAGGGGGCGGCATTGGGGAGCTGTTTTTT.

This chain connects TRBV28 to TRBJ2-5; 10 bases line up with TRBD1. J was trimmed by 5 bases and V by 6 bases; bases with no gene match: 12. CDR1 and CDR2 (germline): MDHEN, SYDVKM. The CDR3 consists of 16 residues. DNA of the CDR3: TGTGCCAGCAGGTTCGACAGGGGGCCGACTTTGGAGACCCAGTACTTC. This gives the protein CASRFDRGPTLETQYF.

The gene calls are TRBV7-8 and TRBJ1-1; D is perhaps TRBD1 (5 bases). Germline V gives CDR1 SGHVS, CDR2 FQNEAQ. V lost 6 bases and J lost 2, with 10 bases in between. The CDR3 is made up of 13 amino acids. This CDR3 reads CASSYRGNTEAFF. CDR3 nucleotides: TGTGCCAGCAGTTATAGGGGTAACACTGAAGCTTTCTTT.

The chain is built from TRBV5-1 and TRBJ2-7; D is possibly TRBD1 (5 bases). The CDR3 contains 14 residues. Looked up from germline, CDR1 is SGHRS and CDR2 is YFSETQ. Trimming stripped 1 base from V and 5 bases from J, with 13 bases between. The CDR3 here is CASSLKRGIDEQYF. DNA of the CDR3: TGCGCCAGCAGCTTGAAAAGGGGAATAGACGAGCAGTACTTC.

The chain's CDR3 is CASSPYDSNYGYTF. CDR3 nucleotide sequence: TGTGCCAGCTCACCATACGACAGTAACTATGGCTACACCTTC. The chain recombines TRBV18 with TRBJ1-2, with a weak D call TRBD1 (5 bases). V was trimmed by 2 bases and J by 1 base, leaving 8 bases between them. Germline V CDR1 and CDR2: KGHSH, LQKENI. The CDR3 totals 14 residues.

The gene calls are TRBV28 and TRBJ1-5, with D possibly being TRBD1 (5 bases). The CDR3 is made up of 17 amino acids. With 4 bases removed from V and 3 bases from J, the gap between germline ends came to 19 bases. From germline, CDR1 is MDHEN and CDR2 SYDVKM. CDR3 coding DNA: TGTGCCAGCAGTTCCCGGCGTCGGGGGATTAACAATCAGCCCCAGCATTTT. This encodes CASSSRRRGINNQPQHF.

This clone was recorded only once. The chain employs TRBV7-2 and TRBJ2-7; TRBD1 is a possible D gene (6 bases). The CDR3 has 12 amino acids. The germline V and J ends were trimmed by 4 bases and 6 bases, with 10 bases remaining between them. Germline CDR1 is SGHTA and CDR2 is FQGNSA. For the CDR3, the DNA is TGTGCCAGCAGCTCGCAGGGGTCCGAGCAGTACTTC. This sequence encodes CASSSQGSEQYF.

The chain is built from TRBV5-4 and TRBJ1-3; a possible D gene is TRBD1 (6 bases). This CDR3 contains 15 residues. The ends were cut back, 2 bases at V and 2 bases at J, with 11 bases in the middle. Germline V CDR1 and CDR2: SGHNT, YYREEE (reference sequence). CDR3 coding DNA: TGTGCCAGCAGCTTACGGCAGGGGACTGGAAACACCATATATTTT. It codes for CASSLRQGTGNTIYF.

This chain links TRBV7-9 with TRBJ2-3, with a possible D match to TRBD1 (7 bases). Germline-derived CDR1 and CDR2 are SEHNR and FQNEAQ (reference sequence). V was cut by 5 bases and J by 4 bases, with 10 bases left in between. The CDR3 has 13 residues. Here the CDR3 DNA reads TGTGCCAGCAGCCCCAGGGGGGCAGATACGCAGTATTTT. Its translation: CASSPRGADTQYF.

The rearrangement links TRBV6-6 to TRBJ2-7, with a possible D match to TRBD1 (6 bases). V lost 11 bases to trimming and J lost 2 bases, with 16 bases between them. This CDR3 is built from 13 residues. Germline CDR1 is MNHNY and CDR2 is SVGAGI (reference sequence). The DNA for the CDR3 is TGTGCCGGCGCTACAGGGATCACCTACGAGCAGTACTTC. This encodes CAGATGITYEQYF.

J is TRBJ2-3 and V is TRBV11-1; D remains unclear. The germline V and J ends were trimmed by 1 base and 2 bases, with 10 bases remaining between them. Germline-derived CDR1 and CDR2 are SGHAT and FQDESV (reference sequence). The CDR3 totals 15 residues. CDR3 sequence (DNA): TGTGCCAGCAGCTTAGGTCGAAGCAACACAGATACGCAGTATTTT. Protein: CASSLGRSNTDTQYF.

This chain uses TRBV7-2 with TRBJ1-5; 8 bases are a match to TRBD1. The CDR3 spans 14 residues. V trimming: 8 bases; J trimming: 5 bases; junction bases outside the gene matches: 8. Germline loops: CDR1 SGHTA, CDR2 FQGNSA. The CDR3 DNA is TGTGCCAGCGGTCCAGGGGGCAGCCATCAGCCCCAGCATTTT. Its translation: CASGPGGSHQPQHF.

In its sample, this clone was seen a few times. The chain joins TRBV5-4 to TRBJ2-7, with a tentative D call TRBD1 (6 bases). Germline CDR1 SGHNT, CDR2 YYREEE (reference sequence). V was clipped by 3 bases and J by 1 base, with 8 bases between them. This CDR3 has 13 amino acids. CDR3 DNA: TGTGCCAGCAGCTACGACAGGTCCTACGAGCAGTACTTC. Translated, it gives CASSYDRSYEQYF.